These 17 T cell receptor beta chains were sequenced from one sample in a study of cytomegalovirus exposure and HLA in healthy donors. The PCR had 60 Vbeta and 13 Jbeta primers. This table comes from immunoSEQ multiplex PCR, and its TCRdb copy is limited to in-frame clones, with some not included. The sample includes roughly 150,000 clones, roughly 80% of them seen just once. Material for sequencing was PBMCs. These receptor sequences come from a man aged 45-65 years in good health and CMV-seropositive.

The CDR3 DNA reads TGTGCCAGCAAAGAAGGGCAGGGGAAAAGCACTGAAGCTTTCTTT. Translated: CASKEGQGKSTEAFF. The chain carries TRBV2 and TRBJ1-1, with D maybe TRBD1 (6 bases). Germline values: CDR1 SNHLY, CDR2 FYNNEI. The CDR3 covers 15 residues. V was pared by 7 bases and J by 4 bases, with 19 bases between.

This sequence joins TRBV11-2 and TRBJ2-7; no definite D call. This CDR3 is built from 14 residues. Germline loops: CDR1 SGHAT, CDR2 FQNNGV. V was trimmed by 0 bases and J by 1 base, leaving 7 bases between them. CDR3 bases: TGTGCCAGCAGCTTAGAGGGCAGGTCCTACGAGCAGTACTTC. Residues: CASSLEGRSYEQYF.

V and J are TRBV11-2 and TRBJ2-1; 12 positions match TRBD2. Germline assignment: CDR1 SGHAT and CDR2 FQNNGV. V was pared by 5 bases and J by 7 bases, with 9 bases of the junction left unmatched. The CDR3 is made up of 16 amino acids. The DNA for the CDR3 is TGTGCCAGCAGCGGGCGACTAGCGGGGGCACTAAATGAGCAGTTCTTC. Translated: CASSGRLAGALNEQFF. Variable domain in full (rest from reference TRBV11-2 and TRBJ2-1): EAGVAQSPRYKIIEKRQSVAFWCNPISGHATLYWYQQILGQGPKLLIQFQNNGVVDDSQLPKDRFSAERLKGVDSTLKIQPAKLEDSAVYLCASSGRLAGALNEQFFGPGTRLTVL.

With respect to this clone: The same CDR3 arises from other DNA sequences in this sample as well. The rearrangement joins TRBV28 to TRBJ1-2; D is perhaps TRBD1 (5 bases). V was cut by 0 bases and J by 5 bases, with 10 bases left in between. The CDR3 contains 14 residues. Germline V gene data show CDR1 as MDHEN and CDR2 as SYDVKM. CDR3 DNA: TGTGCCAGCAGTTTATGGGGGCGCGAATATGGCTACACCTTC. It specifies CASSLWGREYGYTF.

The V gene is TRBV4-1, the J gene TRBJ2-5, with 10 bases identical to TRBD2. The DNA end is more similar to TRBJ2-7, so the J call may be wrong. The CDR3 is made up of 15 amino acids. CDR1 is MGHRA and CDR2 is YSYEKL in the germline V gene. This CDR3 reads CASSQAWTSGYEQYF. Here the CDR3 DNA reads TGCGCCAGCAGCCAAGCGTGGACTAGCGGCTACGAGCAGTACTTC.

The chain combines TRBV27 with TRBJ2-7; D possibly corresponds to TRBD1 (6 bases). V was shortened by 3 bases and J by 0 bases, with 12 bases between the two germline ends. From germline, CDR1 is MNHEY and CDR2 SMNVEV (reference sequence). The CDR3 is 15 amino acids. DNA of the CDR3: TGTGCCAGCAGTTTCAGGGGTAGCCCCTCCTACGAGCAGTACTTC. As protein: CASSFRGSPSYEQYF.

CDR3 nucleotides: TGCGCCAGCAGCGGAATAGCGGGAGGGAGCTCCTACAATGAGCAGTTCTTC. Protein sequence: CASSGIAGGSSYNEQFF. The chain carries TRBV5-1 and TRBJ2-1; 11 nucleotides agree with TRBD2. Germline assignment: CDR1 SGHRS and CDR2 YFSETQ. This CDR3 has 17 amino acids. V lost 4 bases to trimming and J lost 0 bases; unmatched junction nucleotides: 6.

CDR3 DNA sequence: TGTGCCAGCAGTTTACAGGGGATCATTAGCAATCAGCCCCAGCATTTT. As protein: CASSLQGIISNQPQHF. The chain uses TRBV6-4 and TRBJ1-5; 7 nucleotides agree with TRBD1. Germline V lookup: CDR1 MRHNA, CDR2 SNTAGT. With V trimmed by 5 bases and J by 0 bases, 7 bases remained unmatched. The CDR3 runs 16 residues.

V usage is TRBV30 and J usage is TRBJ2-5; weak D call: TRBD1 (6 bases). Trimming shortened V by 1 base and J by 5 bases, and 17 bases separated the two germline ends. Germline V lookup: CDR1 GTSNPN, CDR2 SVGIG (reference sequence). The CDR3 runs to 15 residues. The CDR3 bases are TGTGCCTGGAGTGAGGGGATCAGGGGCGGGGAGACCCAGTACTTC. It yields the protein CAWSEGIRGGETQYF.

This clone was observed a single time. CDR3 loop: CASSVVSSGAGELFF. CDR3 nucleotides: TGTGCCAGCAGCGTAGTTTCTTCAGGGGCCGGGGAGCTGTTTTTT. This chain links TRBV9 with TRBJ2-2; possibly TRBD1 for D (6 bases). V gave up 0 bases and J gave up 6 bases, with 12 bases separating them. This CDR3 is built from 15 residues. CDR1 and CDR2 (germline): SGDLS, YYNGEE.

As DNA, the CDR3 is TGTGCCAGCAGCTTAGTGGGGAGCACTGAAGCTTTCTTT. As protein: CASSLVGSTEAFF. V gene TRBV7-9 combines with J gene TRBJ1-1; D is unresolved. V shed 1 base and J shed 4 bases, with 7 bases lying between them. CDR3 length: 13 amino acids. The germline CDR1 and CDR2 sequences are SEHNR and FQNEAQ (reference sequence).

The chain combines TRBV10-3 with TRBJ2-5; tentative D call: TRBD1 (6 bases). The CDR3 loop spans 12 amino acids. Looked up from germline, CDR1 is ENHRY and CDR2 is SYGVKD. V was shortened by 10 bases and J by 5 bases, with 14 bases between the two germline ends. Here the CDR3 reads CATRQGLETQYF. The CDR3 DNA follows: TGTGCCACCCGCCAGGGGTTGGAGACCCAGTACTTC.

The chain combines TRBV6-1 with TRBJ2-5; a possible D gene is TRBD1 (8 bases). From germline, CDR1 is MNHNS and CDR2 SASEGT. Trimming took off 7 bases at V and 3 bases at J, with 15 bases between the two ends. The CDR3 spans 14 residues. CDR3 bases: TGTGCCAGCACCTGGACAGGGAGGGAAGAGACCCAGTACTTC. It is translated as CASTWTGREETQYF.

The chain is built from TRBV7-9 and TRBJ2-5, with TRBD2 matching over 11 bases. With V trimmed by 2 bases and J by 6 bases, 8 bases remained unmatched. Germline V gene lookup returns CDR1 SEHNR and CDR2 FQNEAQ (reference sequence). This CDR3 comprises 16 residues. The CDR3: CASSLSASGGQKTQYF. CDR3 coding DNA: TGTGCCAGCAGCTTAAGCGCTAGCGGGGGGCAGAAGACCCAGTACTTC.

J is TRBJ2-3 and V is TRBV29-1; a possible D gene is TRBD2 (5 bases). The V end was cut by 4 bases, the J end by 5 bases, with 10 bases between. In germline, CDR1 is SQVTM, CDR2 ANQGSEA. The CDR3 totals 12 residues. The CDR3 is CSVGGLIDTQYF. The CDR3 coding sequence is TGCAGCGTTGGAGGGTTGATAGATACGCAGTATTTT.

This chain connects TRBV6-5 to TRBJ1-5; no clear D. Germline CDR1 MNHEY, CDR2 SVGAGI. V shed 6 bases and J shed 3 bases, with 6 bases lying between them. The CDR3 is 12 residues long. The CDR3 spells CASSQFNQPQHF. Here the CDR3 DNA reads TGTGCCAGCAGCCAATTCAATCAGCCCCAGCATTTT.

CDR3 in amino acids: CASRVAGASYNEQFF. CDR3 in DNA: TGTGCCAGCAGGGTAGCGGGGGCCTCCTACAATGAGCAGTTCTTC. The chain has TRBV6-1 and TRBJ2-1, with 9 bases identical to TRBD2. Germline V lookup: CDR1 MNHNS, CDR2 SASEGT. CDR3 size: 15 residues. V trimming: 6 bases; J trimming: 0 bases; junction bases outside the gene matches: 3.